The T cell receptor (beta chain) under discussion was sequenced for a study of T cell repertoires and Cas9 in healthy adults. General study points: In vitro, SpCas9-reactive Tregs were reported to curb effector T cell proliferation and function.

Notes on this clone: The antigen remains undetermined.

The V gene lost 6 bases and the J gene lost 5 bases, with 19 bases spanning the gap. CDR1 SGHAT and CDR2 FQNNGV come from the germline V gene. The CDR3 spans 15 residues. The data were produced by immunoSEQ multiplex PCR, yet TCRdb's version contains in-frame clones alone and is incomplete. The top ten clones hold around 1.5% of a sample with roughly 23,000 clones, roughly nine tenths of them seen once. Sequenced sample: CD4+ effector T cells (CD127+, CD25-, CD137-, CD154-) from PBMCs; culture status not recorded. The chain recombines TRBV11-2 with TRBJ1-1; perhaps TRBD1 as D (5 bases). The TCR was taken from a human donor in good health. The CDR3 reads CASRLPGAGITEAFF. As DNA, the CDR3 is TGTGCCAGCAGGCTACCCGGGGCAGGGATAACTGAAGCTTTCTTT.